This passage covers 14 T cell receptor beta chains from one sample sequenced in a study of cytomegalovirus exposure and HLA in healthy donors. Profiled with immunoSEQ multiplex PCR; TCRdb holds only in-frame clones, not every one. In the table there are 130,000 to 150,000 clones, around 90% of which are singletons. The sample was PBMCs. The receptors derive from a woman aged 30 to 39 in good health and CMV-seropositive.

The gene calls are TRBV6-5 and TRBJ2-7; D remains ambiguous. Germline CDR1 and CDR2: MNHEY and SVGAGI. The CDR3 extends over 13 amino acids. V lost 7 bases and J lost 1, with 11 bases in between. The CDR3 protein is CASIKPGSYEQYF. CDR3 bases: TGTGCCAGCATCAAACCAGGATCCTACGAGCAGTACTTC.

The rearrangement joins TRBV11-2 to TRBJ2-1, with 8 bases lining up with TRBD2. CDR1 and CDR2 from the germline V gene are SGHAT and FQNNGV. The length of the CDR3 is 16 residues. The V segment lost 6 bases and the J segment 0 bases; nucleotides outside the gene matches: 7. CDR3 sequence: CASRELRGGSYNEQFF. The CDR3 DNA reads TGTGCCAGCAGGGAGCTTCGGGGGGGCTCCTACAATGAGCAGTTCTTC.

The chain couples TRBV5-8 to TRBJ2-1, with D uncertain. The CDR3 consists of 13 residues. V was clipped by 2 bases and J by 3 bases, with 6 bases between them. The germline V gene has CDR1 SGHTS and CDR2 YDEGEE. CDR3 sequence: CASSLRHYNEQFF. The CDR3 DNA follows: TGTGCCAGCAGCTTACGACACTACAATGAGCAGTTCTTC.

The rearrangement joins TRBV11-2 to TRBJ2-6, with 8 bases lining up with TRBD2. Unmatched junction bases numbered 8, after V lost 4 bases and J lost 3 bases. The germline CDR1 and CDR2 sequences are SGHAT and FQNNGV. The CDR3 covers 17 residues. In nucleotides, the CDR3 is TGTGCCAGCAGCTACGAGGGGGGACTAGTTGGGGCCAACGTCCTGACTTTC. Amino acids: CASSYEGGLVGANVLTF.

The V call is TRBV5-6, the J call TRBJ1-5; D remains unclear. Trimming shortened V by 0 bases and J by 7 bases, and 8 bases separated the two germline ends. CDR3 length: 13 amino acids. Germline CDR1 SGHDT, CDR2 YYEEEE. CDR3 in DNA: TGTGCCAGCAGCTTGGGTTTGAGGCAGCCCCAGCATTTT. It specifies CASSLGLRQPQHF.

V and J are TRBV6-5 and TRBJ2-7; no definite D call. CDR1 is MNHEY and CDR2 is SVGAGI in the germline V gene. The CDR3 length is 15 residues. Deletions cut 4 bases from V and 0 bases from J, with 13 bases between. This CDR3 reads CASSFDWQSSYEQYF. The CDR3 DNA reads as TGTGCCAGCAGTTTCGACTGGCAGAGCTCCTACGAGCAGTACTTC.

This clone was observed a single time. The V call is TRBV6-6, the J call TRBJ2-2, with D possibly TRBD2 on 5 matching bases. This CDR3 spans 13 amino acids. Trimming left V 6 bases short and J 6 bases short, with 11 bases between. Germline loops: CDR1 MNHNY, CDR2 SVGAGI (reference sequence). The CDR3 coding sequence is TGTGCCAGCAGCGAAATGAGGGCCGGGGAGCTGTTTTTT. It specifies CASSEMRAGELFF.

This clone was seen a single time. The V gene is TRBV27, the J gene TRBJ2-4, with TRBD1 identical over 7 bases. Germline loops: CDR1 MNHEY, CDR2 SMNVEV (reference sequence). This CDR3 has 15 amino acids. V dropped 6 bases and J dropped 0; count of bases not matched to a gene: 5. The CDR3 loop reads CASSQDRLAKNIQYF. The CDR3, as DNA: TGTGCCAGCAGCCAGGACAGGCTAGCCAAAAACATTCAGTACTTC.

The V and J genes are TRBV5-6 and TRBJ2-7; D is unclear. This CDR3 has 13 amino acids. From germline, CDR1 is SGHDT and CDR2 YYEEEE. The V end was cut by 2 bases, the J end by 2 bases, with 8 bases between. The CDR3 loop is CASSFGSTYEQYF. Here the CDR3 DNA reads TGTGCCAGCAGCTTTGGCTCAACCTACGAGCAGTACTTC.

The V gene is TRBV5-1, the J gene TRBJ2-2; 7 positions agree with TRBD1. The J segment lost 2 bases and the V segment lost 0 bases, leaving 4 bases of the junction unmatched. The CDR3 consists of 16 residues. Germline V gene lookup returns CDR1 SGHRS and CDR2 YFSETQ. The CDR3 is CASSLEGTENTGELFF. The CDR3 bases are TGCGCCAGCAGCTTGGAGGGGACAGAAAACACCGGGGAGCTGTTTTTT.

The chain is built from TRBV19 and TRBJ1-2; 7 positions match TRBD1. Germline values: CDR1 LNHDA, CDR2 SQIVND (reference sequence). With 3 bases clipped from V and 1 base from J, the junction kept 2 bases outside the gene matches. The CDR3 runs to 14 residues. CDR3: CASSMTGNNYGYTF. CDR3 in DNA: TGTGCCAGTAGTATGACAGGGAATAACTATGGCTACACCTTC.

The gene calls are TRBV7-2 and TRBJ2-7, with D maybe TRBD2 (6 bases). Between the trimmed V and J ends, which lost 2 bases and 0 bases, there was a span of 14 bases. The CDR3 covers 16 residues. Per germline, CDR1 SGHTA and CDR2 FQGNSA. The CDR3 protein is CASSLNGGASSYEQYF. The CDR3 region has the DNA TGTGCCAGCAGCTTAAATGGCGGGGCCAGCTCCTACGAGCAGTACTTC.

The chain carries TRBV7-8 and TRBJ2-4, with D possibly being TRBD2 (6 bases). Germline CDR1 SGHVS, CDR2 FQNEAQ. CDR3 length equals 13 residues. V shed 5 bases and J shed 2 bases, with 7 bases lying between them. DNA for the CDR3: TGTGCCAGCAGCGGGGGGACCAAAAACATTCAGTACTTC. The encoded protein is CASSGGTKNIQYF.

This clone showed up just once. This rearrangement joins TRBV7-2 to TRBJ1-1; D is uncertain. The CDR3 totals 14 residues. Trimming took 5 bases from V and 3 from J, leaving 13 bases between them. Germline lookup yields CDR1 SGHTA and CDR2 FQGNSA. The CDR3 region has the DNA TGTGCCAGCAGCCTCGCGCGGAGGGACACTGAAGCTTTCTTT. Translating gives CASSLARRDTEAFF.